This T cell receptor beta chain is from a study of T cell responses to AZD1222 COVID-19 vaccine. This clone was recorded only once. The repertoire was sequenced with immunoSEQ multiplex PCR; TCRdb's copy has only in-frame clones and lacks some. The sample has 150,000 to 200,000 clones, just over 90% seen once; the top ten hold approximately 3.9%. V lost 7 bases and J lost 4, with 14 bases in between. This CDR3 contains 14 residues. CDR1 is LNHDA, CDR2 SQIVND, per germline (reference sequence). The receptor was isolated from an adult in good health. The sequences come from peripheral blood, collected on day 0 of AZD1222 vaccination. This chain links TRBV19 with TRBJ1-5; tentative D call: TRBD1 (5 bases). As DNA, the CDR3 is TGTGCCAGTACCATCGGGACTAGGAATCAGCCCCAGCATTTT. Translation: CASTIGTRNQPQHF. The variable domain in full, completed from reference TRBV19 and TRBJ1-5, reads DGGITQSPKYLFRKEGQNVTLSCEQNLNHDAMYWYRQDPGQGLRLIYYSQIVNDFQKGDIAEGYSVSREKKESFPLTVTSAQKNPTAFYLCASTIGTRNQPQHFGDGTRLSIL.